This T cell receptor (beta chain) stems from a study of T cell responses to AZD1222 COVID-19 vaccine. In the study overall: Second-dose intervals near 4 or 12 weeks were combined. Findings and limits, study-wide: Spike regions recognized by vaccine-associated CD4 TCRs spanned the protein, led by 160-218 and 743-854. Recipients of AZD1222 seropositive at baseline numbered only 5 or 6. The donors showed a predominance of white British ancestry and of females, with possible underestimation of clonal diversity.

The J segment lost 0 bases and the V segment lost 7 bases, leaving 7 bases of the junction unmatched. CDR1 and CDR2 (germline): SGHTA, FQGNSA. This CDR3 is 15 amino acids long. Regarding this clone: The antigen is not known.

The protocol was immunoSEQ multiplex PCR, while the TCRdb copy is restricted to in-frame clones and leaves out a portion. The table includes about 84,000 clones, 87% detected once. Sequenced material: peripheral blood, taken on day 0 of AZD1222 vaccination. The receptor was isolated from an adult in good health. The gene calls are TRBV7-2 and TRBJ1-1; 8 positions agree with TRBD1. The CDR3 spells CASKKDRGLNTEAFF. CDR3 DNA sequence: TGTGCCAGCAAAAAAGACAGGGGATTGAACACTGAAGCTTTCTTT.